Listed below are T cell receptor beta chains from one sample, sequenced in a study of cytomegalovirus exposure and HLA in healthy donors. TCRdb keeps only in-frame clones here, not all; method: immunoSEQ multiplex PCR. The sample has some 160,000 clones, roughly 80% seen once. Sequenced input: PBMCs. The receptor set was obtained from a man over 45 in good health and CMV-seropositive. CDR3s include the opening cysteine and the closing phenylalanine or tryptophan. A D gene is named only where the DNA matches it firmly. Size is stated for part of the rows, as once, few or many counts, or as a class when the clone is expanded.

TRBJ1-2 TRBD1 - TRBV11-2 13 CASSPGQGLSYTF TGTGCCAGCAGCCCGGGACAGGGATTGAGCTACACCTTC
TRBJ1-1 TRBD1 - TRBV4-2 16 CASSLPPAGGFTEAFF TGTGCCAGCAGCCTACCTCCTGCAGGGGGGTTCACTGAAGCTTTCTTT
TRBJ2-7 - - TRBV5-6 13 CASSFRNSYEQYF TGTGCCAGCAGCTTCAGGAATTCGTACGAGCAGTACTTC
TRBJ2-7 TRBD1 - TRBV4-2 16 CASSQDEGQDLYEQYF TGTGCCAGCAGCCAAGATGAAGGACAGGACCTCTACGAGCAGTACTTC
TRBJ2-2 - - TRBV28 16 CASSLWGGQSTGELFF TGTGCCAGCAGTTTATGGGGGGGACAGTCCACCGGGGAGCTGTTTTTT
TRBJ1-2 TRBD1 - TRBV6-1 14 CASSGRQGMDGYTF TGTGCCAGCAGTGGGAGACAGGGAATGGATGGCTACACCTTC
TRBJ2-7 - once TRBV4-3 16 CASSQDRRGLAYEQYF TGCGCCAGCAGCCAAGACAGACGGGGTCTTGCCTACGAGCAGTACTTC
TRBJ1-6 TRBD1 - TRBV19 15 CASSDQGADNSPLHF TGTGCCAGCAGCGACCAGGGGGCCGATAATTCACCCCTCCACTTT
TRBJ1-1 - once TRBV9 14 CASSVDYRNTEAFF TGTGCCAGCAGCGTAGATTACAGGAACACTGAAGCTTTCTTT
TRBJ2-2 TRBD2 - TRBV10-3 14 CAITSGGVSGELFF TGTGCCATCACTAGCGGGGGGGTGTCCGGGGAGCTGTTTTTT
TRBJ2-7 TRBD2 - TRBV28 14 CASRQTGGRYEQYF TGTGCCAGCAGGCAAACGGGGGGGCGTTACGAGCAGTACTTC
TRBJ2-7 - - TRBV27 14 CASSLRLNGDEQYF TGTGCCAGCAGTCTCAGACTTAACGGGGACGAGCAGTACTTC
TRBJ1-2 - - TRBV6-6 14 CASTNRAGSYGYTF TGTGCCAGCACTAACCGGGCAGGGTCCTATGGCTACACCTTC
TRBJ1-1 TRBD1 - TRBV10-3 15 CAISAGQSGNTEAFF TGTGCCATCAGTGCGGGACAGAGTGGGAACACTGAAGCTTTCTTT
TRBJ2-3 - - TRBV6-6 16 CASSYSKASGTDTQYF TGTGCCAGCAGTTACTCGAAGGCTAGCGGCACAGATACGCAGTATTTT
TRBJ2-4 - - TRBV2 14 CATGQSLSKNIQYF TGTGCCACAGGACAGTCCCTTTCCAAAAACATTCAGTACTTC
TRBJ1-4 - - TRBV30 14 CAWIEQEGREKLFF TGTGCCTGGATTGAGCAGGAAGGGAGAGAAAAACTGTTTTTT
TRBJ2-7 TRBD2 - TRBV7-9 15 CASSPTSGGRDEQYF TGTGCCAGCAGCCCAACCAGCGGGGGGAGGGACGAGCAGTACTTC
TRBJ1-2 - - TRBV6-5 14 CASSETGGFEGYTF TGTGCCAGCAGCGAAACGGGGGGATTCGAGGGCTACACCTTC
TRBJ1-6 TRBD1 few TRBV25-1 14 CASSGGGFSSPLHF TGTGCCAGCAGCGGAGGGGGCTTTAGCTCACCCCTCCACTTT
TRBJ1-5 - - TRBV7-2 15 CASSPGEYSNQPQHF TGTGCCAGCAGCCCAGGGGAGTATAGCAATCAGCCCCAGCATTTT
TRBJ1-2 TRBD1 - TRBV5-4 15 CASSRIRQGNYGYTF TGTGCCAGCAGCCGAATTAGACAGGGTAACTATGGCTACACCTTC
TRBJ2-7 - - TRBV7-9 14 CASSLTSPNYEQYF TGTGCCAGCAGCTTAACTAGTCCGAACTACGAGCAGTACTTC
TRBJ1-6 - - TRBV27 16 CASRGGRSSYNSPLHF TGTGCCAGCAGAGGAGGGAGGAGCTCCTATAATTCACCCCTCCACTTT
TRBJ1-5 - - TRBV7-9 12 CASSPGVLPQHF TGTGCCAGCAGCCCAGGGGTATTGCCCCAGCATTTT
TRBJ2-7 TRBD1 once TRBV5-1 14 CASSPKDRAYEQYF TGCGCCAGCAGCCCCAAAGACAGGGCCTACGAGCAGTACTTC
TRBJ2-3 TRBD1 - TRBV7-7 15 CASSSGQGAGDTQYF TGTGCTAGCAGCTCTGGACAGGGGGCGGGAGATACGCAGTATTTT
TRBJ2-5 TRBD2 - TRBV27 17 CASSFPPPGGGRETQYF TGTGCCAGCAGTTTTCCCCCTCCGGGCGGGGGGCGGGAGACCCAGTACTTC
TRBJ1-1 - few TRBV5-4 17 CASSLGYSGGLNTEAFF TGTGCCAGCAGCTTGGGGTATTCGGGGGGGCTGAACACTGAAGCTTTCTTT
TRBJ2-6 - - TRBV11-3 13 CASSTSGANVLTF TGTGCCAGCAGCACGAGTGGGGCCAACGTCCTGACTTTC
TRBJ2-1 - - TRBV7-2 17 CASSLGERPSSYNEQFF TGTGCCAGCAGCTTAGGCGAGCGGCCTAGCTCCTACAATGAGCAGTTCTTC
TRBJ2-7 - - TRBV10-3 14 CAISESGTNYEQYF TGTGCCATCAGTGAATCCGGGACAAACTACGAGCAGTACTTC
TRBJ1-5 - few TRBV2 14 CASKWDTENQPQHF TGTGCCAGCAAATGGGACACTGAAAATCAGCCCCAGCATTTT
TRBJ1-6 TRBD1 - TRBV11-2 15 CASSLESQGTSPLHF TGTGCCAGCAGCTTAGAGTCACAGGGGACTTCACCCCTCCACTTT
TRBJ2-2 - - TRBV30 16 CAWSNMGQANTGELFF TGTGCCTGGAGTAACATGGGGCAGGCGAACACCGGGGAGCTGTTTTTT
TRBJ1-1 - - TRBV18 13 CASSPQKNTEAFF TGTGCCAGCTCACCGCAGAAAAACACTGAAGCTTTCTTT
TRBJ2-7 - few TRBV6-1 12 CASSEMRYEQYF TGTGCCAGCAGTGAAATGAGGTACGAGCAGTACTTC
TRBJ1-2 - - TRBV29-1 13 CSVEWRVFYGYTF TGCAGCGTTGAATGGCGGGTCTTTTATGGCTACACCTTC
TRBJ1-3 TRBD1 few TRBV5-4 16 CASSLGTGISGNTIYF TGTGCCAGCAGCTTGGGGACAGGCATCTCTGGAAACACCATATATTTT
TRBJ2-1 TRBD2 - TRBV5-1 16 CASSGPTSGAINEQFF TGCGCCAGCAGCGGCCCCACTAGCGGGGCGATCAATGAGCAGTTCTTC
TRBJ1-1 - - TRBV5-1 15 CASKDTLGMNTEAFF TGCGCCAGCAAGGACACCCTTGGGATGAACACTGAAGCTTTCTTT
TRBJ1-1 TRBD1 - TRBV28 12 CASRTGTTEAFF TGTGCCAGCAGGACAGGGACCACTGAAGCTTTCTTT
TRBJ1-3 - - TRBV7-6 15 CASSTTGSPGNTIYF TGTGCCAGCAGCACAACAGGAAGTCCTGGAAACACCATATATTTT
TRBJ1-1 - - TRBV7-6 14 CASSLARRGTEAFF TGTGCCAGCAGCTTAGCGAGGCGGGGCACTGAAGCTTTCTTT
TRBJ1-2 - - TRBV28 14 CASSSPLGVGGYTF TGTGCCAGCAGTTCACCTTTAGGGGTAGGCGGCTACACCTTC
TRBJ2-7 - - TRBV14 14 CASSQFPEPYEQYF TGTGCCAGCAGCCAATTCCCAGAACCTTACGAGCAGTACTTC
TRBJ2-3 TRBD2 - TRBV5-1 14 CATSPGLGRDTQYF TGCGCCACCTCACCGGGACTAGGGAGGGATACGCAGTATTTT
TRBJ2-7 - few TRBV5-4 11 CASSLELEQYF TGTGCCAGCAGCTTGGAGCTCGAGCAGTACTTC
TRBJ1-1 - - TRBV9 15 CASSVRAGLSTEAFF TGTGCCAGCAGTGTGAGGGCCGGGTTGAGCACTGAAGCTTTCTTT
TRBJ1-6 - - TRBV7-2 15 CASSFAGTQDSPLHF TGTGCCAGCAGCTTCGCCGGGACACAGGATTCACCCCTCCACTTT
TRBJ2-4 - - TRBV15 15 CATSRVRRFGVIQYF TGTGCCACCAGCAGAGTACGCAGGTTCGGTGTCATTCAGTACTTC
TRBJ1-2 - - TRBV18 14 CASSPPGNREDGRF TGTGCCAGCTCACCACCGGGTAATAGGGAGGACGGACGGTTC
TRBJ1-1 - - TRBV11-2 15 CASSFTHSGDTEAFF TGTGCCAGCAGCTTTACCCATTCCGGGGACACTGAAGCTTTCTTT